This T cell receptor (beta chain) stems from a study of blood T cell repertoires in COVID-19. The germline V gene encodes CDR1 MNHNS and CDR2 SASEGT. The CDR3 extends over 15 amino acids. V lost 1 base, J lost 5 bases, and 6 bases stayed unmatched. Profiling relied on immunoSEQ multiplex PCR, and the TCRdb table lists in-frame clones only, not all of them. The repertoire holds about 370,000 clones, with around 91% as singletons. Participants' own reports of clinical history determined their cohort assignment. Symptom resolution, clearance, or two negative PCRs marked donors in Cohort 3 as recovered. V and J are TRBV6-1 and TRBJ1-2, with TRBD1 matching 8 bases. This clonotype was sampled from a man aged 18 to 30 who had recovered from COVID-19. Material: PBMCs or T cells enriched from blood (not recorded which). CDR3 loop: CASSEGPGGQYGYTF. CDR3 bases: TGTGCCAGCAGTGAAGGTCCAGGGGGCCAGTATGGCTACACCTTC.